This T cell receptor (beta chain) was captured in a study of blood T cell repertoires in COVID-19. Study at large: COVID-19 samples, acute and convalescent, were from the United States, Italy and Spain. In each case, the material was cDNA or gDNA derived from T cells, B-cell-depleted T cells, or PBMCs.

Authors' methods: Researchers report that nucleated cell counts were estimated from reference gene primer amplification. TCRdb's table, derived via immunoSEQ multiplex PCR, lists solely in-frame clones and lacks some. V and J calls and clone size are those listed in that table; D and trimming were worked out from the DNA. The table has more than 95,000 clones, more than 75% seen once. Germline values: CDR1 MNHEY, CDR2 SVGAGI. This CDR3 contains 14 residues. The V end was cut by 0 bases, the J end by 8 bases, with 13 bases between. Sequencing was done on a sample of peripheral blood. This chain joins TRBV6-5 and TRBJ1-2; D possibly corresponds to TRBD1 (5 bases). The receptor was isolated from a human donor in a cohort sampled during active COVID-19. CDR3 sequence reads: CASSYSPQGEGYTF. As DNA, the CDR3 is TGTGCCAGCAGTTACTCCCCCCAGGGTGAGGGCTACACCTTC.